The clone carrying this TCR beta chain was seen ten or more times. Its antigen is not identified. The sample belongs to a study of T cells in Graves' hyperthyroidism and ophthalmopathy. The V and J ends lost 7 bases and 5 bases, in that order; junction bases with no gene match: 9. CDR3 length: 15 residues. The germline CDR1 and CDR2 sequences are LNHDA and SQIVND (reference sequence). General study findings and limits: A model of 13 V-J features distinguished ophthalmopathy from stable hyperthyroidism.

Amplification targeted TCR beta CDR3 regions from RNA transcripts. Initially, a first-round RT-PCR of the TCR CDR3 employed the HTBI primer set. In TCRdb, the multiplex PCR reads were re-called with MiXCR into one record per CDR3 protein. There are roughly 240,000 distinct CDR3 sequences in the sample; roughly 22% occur only once, and about 40% lies in the top ten. This chain links TRBV19 with TRBJ2-2; TRBD2 aligns across 8 bases. This sequence originates from a woman aged 40 to 49 with Graves' ophthalmopathy. Sample: blood. For the CDR3, the DNA is TGTGCCAGTACCCCAGTCGGGGGGGGGACCGGGGAGCTGTTTTTT. Translation: CASTPVGGGTGELFF.